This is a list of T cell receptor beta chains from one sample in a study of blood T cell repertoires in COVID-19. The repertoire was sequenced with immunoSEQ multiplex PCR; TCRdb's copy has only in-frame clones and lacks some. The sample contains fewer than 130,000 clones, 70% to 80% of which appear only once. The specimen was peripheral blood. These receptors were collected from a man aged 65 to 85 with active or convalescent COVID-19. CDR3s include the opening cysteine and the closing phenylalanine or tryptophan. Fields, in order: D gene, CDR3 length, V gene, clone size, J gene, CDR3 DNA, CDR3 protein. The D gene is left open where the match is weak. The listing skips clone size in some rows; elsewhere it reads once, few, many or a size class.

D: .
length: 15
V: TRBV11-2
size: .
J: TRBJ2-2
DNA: TGTGCCAGCAGCTTGATAACAGGCATTGGCGGGGAGCTGTTTTTT
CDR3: CASSLITGIGGELFF

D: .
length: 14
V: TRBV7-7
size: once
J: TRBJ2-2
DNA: TGTGCTAGCAGTCTTAGAACGAACACCGGGGAGCTGTTTTTT
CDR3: CASSLRTNTGELFF

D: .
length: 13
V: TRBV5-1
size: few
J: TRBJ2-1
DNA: TGCGCCAGCAGCCCCTCGAGGGACAATGAGCAGTTCTTC
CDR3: CASSPSRDNEQFF

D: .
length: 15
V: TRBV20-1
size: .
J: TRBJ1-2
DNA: TGCAGTGCTAGTCTCTCTTACGGGGGGGTCTATGGCTACACCTTC
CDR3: CSASLSYGGVYGYTF

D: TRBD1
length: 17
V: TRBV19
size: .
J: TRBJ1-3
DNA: TGTGCCAGTAGAAGGGGCAGGGGGTTATCCTCTGGAAACACCATATATTTT
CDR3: CASRRGRGLSSGNTIYF

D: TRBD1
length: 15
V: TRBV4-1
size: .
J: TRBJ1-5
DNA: TGCGCCAGCAGCCGCCAGGGACAGGGAAATCAGCCCCAGCATTTT
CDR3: CASSRQGQGNQPQHF

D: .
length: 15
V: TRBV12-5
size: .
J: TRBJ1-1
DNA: TGTGCTAGTGGTTTAAGGGACACCTTGAACACTGAAGCTTTCTTT
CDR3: CASGLRDTLNTEAFF

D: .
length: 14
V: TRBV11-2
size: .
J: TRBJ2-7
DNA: TGTGCCAGCAGTACGACTAGGGAATCCTACGAGCAGTACTTC
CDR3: CASSTTRESYEQYF

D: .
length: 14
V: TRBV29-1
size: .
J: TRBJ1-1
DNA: TGCAGCGTCCCTAAGACAGGCTGGAGCACTGAAGCTTTCTTT
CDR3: CSVPKTGWSTEAFF

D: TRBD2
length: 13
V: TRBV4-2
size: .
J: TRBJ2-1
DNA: TGTGCCAGCAGCCAGGGACTAGCGGGAGAGCAGTTCTTC
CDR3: CASSQGLAGEQFF

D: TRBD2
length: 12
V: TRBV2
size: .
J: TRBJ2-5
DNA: TGTGCCAGCTGGGGGAGGGAAGAGACCCAGTACTTC
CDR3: CASWGREETQYF

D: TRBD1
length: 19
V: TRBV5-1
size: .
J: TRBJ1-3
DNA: TGCGCCAGCAGCTTGCTCACCGGGACAGACCGTAGCTCTGGAAACACCATATATTTT
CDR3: CASSLLTGTDRSSGNTIYF

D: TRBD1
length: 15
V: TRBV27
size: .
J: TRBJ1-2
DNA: TGTGCCAGCACGTCCGGGGGGACAGGGCGGTATGGCTACACCTTC
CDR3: CASTSGGTGRYGYTF

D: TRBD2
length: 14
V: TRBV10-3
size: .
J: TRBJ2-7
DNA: TGTGCCATCAGTGAAACTAGCGGCAAATACGAGCAGTACTTC
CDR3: CAISETSGKYEQYF

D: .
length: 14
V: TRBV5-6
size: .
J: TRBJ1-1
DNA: TGTGCCAGCAGCTTCGGACAGCGTAACACTGAAGCTTTCTTT
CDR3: CASSFGQRNTEAFF

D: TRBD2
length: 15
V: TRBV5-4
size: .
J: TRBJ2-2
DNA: TGTGCCAGCAGCCGAGGGACTAGCGGGAACGGGGAGCTGTTTTTT
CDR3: CASSRGTSGNGELFF

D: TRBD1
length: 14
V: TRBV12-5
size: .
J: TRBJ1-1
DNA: TGTGCTAGTGGTGGGACAGCCATGAACACTGAAGCTTTCTTT
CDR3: CASGGTAMNTEAFF

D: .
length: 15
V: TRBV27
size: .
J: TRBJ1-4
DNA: TGTGCCAGCAGTAGAAAACAGGGAGTAAAGGAAAAACTGTTTTTT
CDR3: CASSRKQGVKEKLFF

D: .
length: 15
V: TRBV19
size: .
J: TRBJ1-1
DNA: TGTGCCAGTAGTTCCCCAAGGGGTTCCGACACTGAAGCTTTCTTT
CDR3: CASSSPRGSDTEAFF

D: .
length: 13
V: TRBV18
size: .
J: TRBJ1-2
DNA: TGTGCCAGCTCACCACCTGGCCACTATGGCTACACCTTC
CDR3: CASSPPGHYGYTF

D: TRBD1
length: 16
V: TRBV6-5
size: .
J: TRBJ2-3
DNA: TGTGCCAGCAGTTCCGGGGACAGCTTAGTCACAGATACGCAGTATTTT
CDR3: CASSSGDSLVTDTQYF

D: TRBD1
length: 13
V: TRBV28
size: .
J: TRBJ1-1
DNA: TGTGCCAGCAGAGGGACAGGGAACACTGAAGCTTTCTTT
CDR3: CASRGTGNTEAFF

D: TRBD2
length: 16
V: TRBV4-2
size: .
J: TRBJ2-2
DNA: TGTGCCAGCAGCCAAGTGCTAGCGGGAGACACCGGGGAGCTGTTTTTT
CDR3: CASSQVLAGDTGELFF

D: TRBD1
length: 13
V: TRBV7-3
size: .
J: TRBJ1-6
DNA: TGTGCCAGCAGCCCCAACAGGGGATCACCCCTCCACTTT
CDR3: CASSPNRGSPLHF

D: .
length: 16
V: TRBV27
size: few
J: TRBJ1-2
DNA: TGTGCCAGCAGACCCCTCGAGGGTACAAACCTCTATGGCTACACCTTC
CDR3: CASRPLEGTNLYGYTF

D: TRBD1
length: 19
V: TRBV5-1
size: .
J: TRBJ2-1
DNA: TGCGCCAGCAGCTTGGGCATTAACAGGGGGTCCCCCTCCTACAATGAGCAGTTCTTC
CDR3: CASSLGINRGSPSYNEQFF

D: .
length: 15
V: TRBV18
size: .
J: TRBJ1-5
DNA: TGTGCCAGCTCACCACCGGGGCAGGTTAATCAGCCCCAGCATTTT
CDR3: CASSPPGQVNQPQHF